Listed below are T cell receptor beta chains from one sample, sequenced in a study of blood T cell repertoires in COVID-19. Clones were sequenced by immunoSEQ multiplex PCR, and TCRdb holds only the in-frame ones, with some missing. Among around 130,000 clones listed, less than 90% were seen once. Sequencing was performed on peripheral blood. These receptors all stem from a man aged 25 to 40 with COVID-19, enrolled during active disease. CDR3s include the opening cysteine and the closing phenylalanine or tryptophan. The D gene is left open where the match is weak. Part of the rows lack a size; the others show once, few, many or a class for expanded clones.

15 | . | TRBJ2-3 | TRBV4-2 | . | CASSPPESTGGTQYF | TGTGCCAGCAGCCCGCCCGAAAGTACCGGGGGTACGCAGTATTTT
18 | . | TRBJ2-6 | TRBV5-4 | . | CASSAGKLPSSGANVLTF | TGTGCCAGCTCGGCAGGAAAGTTACCCAGCTCTGGGGCCAACGTCCTGACTTTC
16 | . | TRBJ2-5 | TRBV3-1/TRBV3-2 | TRBD2 | CASSQEGLAVQETQYF | TGTGCCAGCAGCCAAGAGGGACTAGCAGTTCAAGAGACCCAGTACTTC
15 | few | TRBJ2-7 | TRBV3-1/TRBV3-2 | TRBD2 | CASSRGLGDSYEQYF | TGTGCCAGCAGCCGGGGACTAGGAGATAGCTACGAGCAGTACTTC
15 | . | TRBJ2-1 | TRBV5-8 | TRBD2 | CASSVTSGRRNEQFF | TGTGCCAGCAGCGTGACTAGCGGGAGAAGGAATGAGCAGTTCTTC
15 | . | TRBJ2-1 | TRBV7-6 | TRBD2 | CASSQPGLAGVEQFF | TGTGCCAGCAGCCAACCGGGACTAGCGGGAGTTGAGCAGTTCTTC
16 | . | TRBJ1-5 | TRBV28 | . | CASSSFQGQVFQPQHF | TGTGCCAGCAGTTCCTTTCAGGGGCAAGTTTTCCAGCCCCAGCATTTT
19 | . | TRBJ2-1 | TRBV11-2 | TRBD1 | CASSLRQGSYAGGYNEQFF | TGTGCCAGCAGCCTACGACAGGGATCCTACGCAGGAGGCTACAATGAGCAGTTCTTC
14 | . | TRBJ2-1 | TRBV6-5 | TRBD1 | CASSYVGQPDEQFF | TGTGCCAGCAGTTACGTGGGACAGCCTGATGAGCAGTTCTTC
16 | . | TRBJ2-3 | TRBV5-4 | TRBD2 | CASSLEGGLVADTQYF | TGTGCCAGCAGCCTGGAGGGGGGACTAGTTGCAGATACGCAGTATTTT
12 | few | TRBJ2-3 | TRBV19 | TRBD1 | CASRQGTDTQYF | TGTGCCTCTCGACAGGGGACAGATACGCAGTATTTT
14 | . | TRBJ2-1 | TRBV6-2/TRBV6-3 | . | CASSYLRQYNEQFF | TGTGCCAGCAGTTACCTACGACAGTACAATGAGCAGTTCTTC
13 | few | TRBJ1-3 | TRBV28 | . | CASRPSRGNTIYF | TGTGCCAGCAGACCCTCGCGGGGAAACACCATATATTTT